One and the same sample provided the 5 T cell receptor beta chains below, sequenced in a study of blood T cell repertoires in COVID-19. Assay: immunoSEQ multiplex PCR; the TCRdb copy retains only in-frame clones and omits some. The sample shows around 270,000 clones, about 85% of them seen only once. The sequenced material came from peripheral blood. These receptor sequences come from a human donor with COVID-19, enrolled during active disease. The donor label of this sample is uncertain.

This clone showed up just once. The CDR3: CASSQFSGVNTGELFF. In DNA, the CDR3 is TGCGCCAGCAGCCAATTTAGCGGGGTTAACACCGGGGAGCTGTTTTTT. This chain links TRBV4-3 with TRBJ2-2; 8 positions agree with TRBD2. The V gene's germline CDR1 is LGHNA and CDR2 YSLEER. V lost 2 bases and J lost 2; bases outside the gene matches: 4. This CDR3 comprises 16 residues.

The rearrangement joins TRBV6-1 to TRBJ2-7; 7 bases are a match to TRBD2. J was trimmed by 2 bases and V by 1 base; bases with no gene match: 5. The CDR3 extends over 15 amino acids. CDR1 and CDR2 from the germline V gene are MNHNS and SASEGT. The CDR3 DNA reads as TGTGCCAGCAGTGAAGGGCTAGCGGTGACCTACGAGCAGTACTTC. Translating it yields CASSEGLAVTYEQYF.

This clone was picked up one time. The gene calls are TRBV6-5 and TRBJ1-1; D is perhaps TRBD1 (5 bases). Trimming removed 7 bases at V and 5 bases at J, with 20 bases between. The CDR3 is 15 residues long. Germline V gene data show CDR1 as MNHEY and CDR2 as SVGAGI. The CDR3 reads CASTPGMLGWTEAFF. CDR3 in DNA: TGTGCCAGCACCCCAGGGATGCTAGGGTGGACTGAAGCTTTCTTT.

V gene TRBV7-9 combines with J gene TRBJ1-1, with D perhaps matching TRBD1 (5 bases). Trimming pared 6 bases from V and 1 base from J, leaving 15 bases between. The CDR3 length is 15 residues. The germline V gene encodes CDR1 SEHNR and CDR2 FQNEAQ (reference sequence). Written as DNA, the CDR3 is TGTGCCAGCAGTCCGGGAGGGGCAGCGAACACTGAAGCTTTCTTT. The encoded protein is CASSPGGAANTEAFF.

This clone was counted only a few times. The rearrangement links TRBV27 to TRBJ2-1; 7 bases align to TRBD1. CDR3 length: 14 residues. Germline assignment: CDR1 MNHEY and CDR2 SMNVEV (reference sequence). Trimming removed 10 bases from V and 0 bases from J; junction bases left unmatched: 6. The CDR3 bases are TGTGCCACCTGGGACAGAAGCTCCTACAATGAGCAGTTCTTC. Its protein product is CATWDRSSYNEQFF.